This T cell receptor beta chain was sequenced during a study of regulatory T cells in long-lasting Graves disease. Across the whole study: Over 5 years of antithyroid drugs plus positive TSH receptor antibodies defined persistent Graves' disease.

Sequencing libraries for TCR beta were prepared with iRepertoire HTBI primers and Arm-PCR of CDR3 regions. TCRdb used MiXCR to reprocess the multiplex PCR reads, holding one entry per CDR3 protein. The table shows 400,000 or so distinct CDR3 sequences, with less than 25% occurring only once. Study-level points and caveats: Persistent Graves' patients possessed reduced TCR diversity relative to recently diagnosed ones.

Time point in this sample: persistent/refractory GD, antithyroid drugs over 5 years with positive TRAb. PBMC RNA served as the TCR library source. An endocrinology department in Xi'an, China, recruited the patients. This clonotype was detected a few times. Its antigen is still unknown. The sample consisted of peripheral blood mononuclear cells (PBMCs), taken when the disease was refractory, from a patient treated with antithyroid drugs. The sequence was collected from a female donor with Graves disease.

The CDR3 DNA follows: TGTGCCAGCAGTTACCCGAGACTAGCGGGAAGGAACACCGGGGAGCTGTTTTTT. Translated, it gives CASSYPRLAGRNTGELFF. This chain links TRBV6-2 or TRBV6-3 with TRBJ2-2, with 11 bases lining up with TRBD2. Germline V gene data show CDR1 as MNHEY and CDR2 as SVGEGT. There are 18 residues in the CDR3. V was clipped by 2 bases and J by 1 base; unmatched bases: 6.